This TCR beta chain was recovered during a study of glioma-infiltrating T cells (dated by TCRdb to 2016 to 2017). General notes on the study: The low-grade gliomas were WHO grade II oligodendrogliomas or astrocytomas, while the glioblastomas were WHO grade IV tumors sampled at initial diagnosis rather than at recurrent diagnosis. The sequencing target for blood libraries was about 4- to 11-fold coverage of 950,000 to 1,000,000 peripheral T cells. To gauge divergence between tissue and blood T-cell populations, every tissue-infiltrating repertoire was compared against the peripheral blood repertoire from the same patient. Dexamethasone was administered to glioma patients for six or fewer days before surgery. Glioma tissue, non-neoplastic brain tissue and matched peripheral blood mononuclear cells were used as sources from which TCR alpha- and beta-chain repertoires were sequenced. The paired cohort was made up of three low-grade glioma patients, under ten primary glioblastoma patients and three non-glioma patients who contributed non-neoplastic brain tissue.

On the study overall, not on this receptor specifically: Group comparisons were based on small numbers of patients: three non-neoplastic, three low-grade glioma and several glioblastoma patients. A signature set of shared blood CDR3 motifs marked patients with low tissue-blood divergence and was depleted in highly divergent patients. Only a very small number of CDR3 sequences turned up in both tissue and blood, a result put down to high CDR3 diversity combined with limited sampling. VJ-independent divergence between tissue and blood was below expectation in non-neoplastic patients but above expectation in all gliomas, especially low-grade gliomas.

On this clonotype: The target of this receptor is not known. This may be a read error, as it is one base from a much larger clone.

Immediately after resection, surgical brain or tumor specimens were cryofrozen in liquid nitrogen, and peripheral blood cells were collected at the same time. The iRepertoire nested amplicon-rescue multiplex PCR (arm-PCR) platform was used to amplify TCR alpha and beta CDR3 regions from RNA. For one-step reverse transcription and amplification, about 95-450 ng of tissue mRNA or PBMC total RNA was used as input. After bead purification, a secondary multiplex PCR added Illumina adapters, and libraries were gel-purified between 200 and 400 bp. Libraries carried internal 6-nucleotide barcodes used for demultiplexing. Sequencing of the libraries was done on an Illumina MiSeq using 2x220 or 2x250 nucleotide paired-end reads. From the authors' description of their analysis: FLASH 1.2.11 was used to merge paired reads, and BWA-MEM then aligned the reads to the GRCh37 human genome before TRA and TRB reads were extracted. For V and J assignment, an IMGT-derived reference of cassette sequences and CDR3 motifs that included pseudogenes was used. Reads were translated in three frames, and productive CDR3s were defined as those with a C...FGXG motif and no stop codons. Unique combinations of V-J cassette pair and CDR3 amino acid sequence were defined as clonotypes. Filtering of reads was based on Hamming distance, with the threshold set by the sequence error rate of each sample in mapped regions. TCRdb cleaned the public reads at Q25 with fastp, built clones with MiXCR and kept in-frame beta chains. Under each unique CDR3 protein, matching rows form one entry showing the most common genes and DNA. Clone size and V and J calls follow TCRdb, not the original study. The sample table lists fewer than 500,000 distinct CDR3 sequences, roughly two fifths of them with a count of one. The ten largest account for around 11% of the sample.

The source is a human donor with low-grade glioma or glioblastoma, undergoing nonglioma brain surgery, or in good health (not recorded which). The sequenced material came from glioma tissue, nonneoplastic brain tissue, or PBMCs (not recorded which).

Read as DNA, the sequence is TGTGCCAGCAGTAACATGGGGAGCGATGAGCAGTTCTTC. Its protein reads: CASSNMGSDEQFF. The chain is assembled from TRBV27 and TRBJ2-1, with a weak D call of TRBD2 (5 bases match). The germline V gene (reference sequence) sets CDR1 to MNHEY and CDR2 to SMNVEV. V is clipped by 5 bases and J by 8 bases, and the sequence between their germline boundaries is 13 bases long. Including cysteine and phenylalanine, the CDR3 has 13 amino acids. Left in the record is the CDR3 DNA by itself, 39 bases read in frame from the first base.